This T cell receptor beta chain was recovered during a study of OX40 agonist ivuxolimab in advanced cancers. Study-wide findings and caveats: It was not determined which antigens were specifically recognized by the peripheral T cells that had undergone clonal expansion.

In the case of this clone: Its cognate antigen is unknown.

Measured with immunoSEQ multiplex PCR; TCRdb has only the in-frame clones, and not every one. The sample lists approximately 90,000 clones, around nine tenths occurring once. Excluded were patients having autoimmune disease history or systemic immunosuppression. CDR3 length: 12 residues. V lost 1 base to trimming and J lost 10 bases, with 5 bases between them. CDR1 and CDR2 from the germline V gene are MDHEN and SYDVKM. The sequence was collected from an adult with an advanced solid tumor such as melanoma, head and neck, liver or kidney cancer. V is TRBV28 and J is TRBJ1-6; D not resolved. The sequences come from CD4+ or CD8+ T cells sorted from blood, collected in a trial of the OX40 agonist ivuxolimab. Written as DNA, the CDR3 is TGTGCCAGCAGTTTATCCCGCTCACCCCTCCACTTT. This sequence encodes CASSLSRSPLHF.